This T cell receptor beta chain was identified during a study of blood T cell repertoires in COVID-19 (dated by TCRdb to the early 2020s). At the level of the whole study: Samples covering the acute and convalescent phases of COVID-19 were provided by collaborators in the United States, Italy and Spain. Subjects who had been exposed to COVID-19, were actively infected with it, or had recovered from it provided the deeply sampled blood TCRbeta repertoires that made up the dataset. Where HLA class I and class II types were available, the types were taken from metadata supplied by the sample provider, not from assay-based typing. The samples were drawn from two sources: the first 160 participants of the ongoing ImmuneRACE study, and some 1,300 subjects contributed by 6 global collaborators. The prospective study material was composed of cDNA or gDNA derived from T cells, B-cell-depleted T cells, or PBMCs. Sample metadata almost always included a de-identified subject ID, COVID-19 status, age in years and sex. The repertoires were released in a freely available public database meant as a resource for research on the immune response to SARS-CoV-2. What the authors observed across the whole study: Clinical and demographic metadata were provided uncurated, with the amount varying by source and participant.

TCRbeta CDR3 regions were amplified from genomic DNA by means of the immunoSEQ Assay, a bias-controlled multiplex PCR. In the authors' own workflow: Within the assay, amplification of reference gene primers was used to estimate how many nucleated cells each sample contained. To quantify the absolute abundance of each unique TCRbeta CDR3 rearrangement, sequence reads were collapsed and filtered. Productive Simpson clonality was computed per sample as the square root of Simpson's diversity index over productive rearrangements. TCRdb holds this immuneACCESS table with in-frame rearrangements only. Some clones are missing; in checked studies, unresolved V genes explain under half, and the rest has no known cause. V, J and clone size are taken as reported in that table, and D and trimming were inferred from the DNA itself. Present in this sample are 250,000 to 350,000 clones, 70% to 90% of which were seen just once. The ten largest clonotypes hold around 6% of the sample.

Participants in the prospective study were enrolled through a virtual design, were aged about 18 to 90 years, and lived in approximately 25 United States geographic areas. To assign participants to cohorts, the prospective study relied on clinical history that participants themselves reported in a screening survey and a study questionnaire. For ImmuneRACE Cohort 3, a participant was defined as recovered based on two consecutive negative NP/OP PCR tests, clearance by a healthcare professional, or resolution of symptoms. In the prospective study, whole blood, serum and a nasopharyngeal or oropharyngeal swab were collected from each participant by mobile phlebotomists. Prospective study participants could optionally give additional blood draws and questionnaires over a 2-month period. Prospective study blood samples were shipped either frozen or at room temperature before DNA extraction. CDR1 MNHNS and CDR2 SASEGT are derived from the germline V gene. After removal of 3 bases from V and 8 bases from J, the junction retains 7 bases not matched to a gene. From its cysteine to its phenylalanine, the CDR3 spans 15 amino acids. Only the CDR3 portion is preserved as DNA: 45 bases, with reading frame beginning at the first base.

With regard to this clone: The specificity of this receptor is unknown. No quality values exist for individual bases; no much larger clone is one base distant.

This chain joins TRBV6-1 to TRBJ1-2, with 12 bases aligning to TRBD1. This TCR came from a woman in her thirties who had recovered from COVID-19. Material for sequencing was PBMCs or T cells enriched from blood (not recorded which). The bases are TGTGCCAGCAGTGACCCCGGGACAGGGGGCCTGGGCTACACCTTC. The encoded protein is CASSDPGTGGLGYTF.